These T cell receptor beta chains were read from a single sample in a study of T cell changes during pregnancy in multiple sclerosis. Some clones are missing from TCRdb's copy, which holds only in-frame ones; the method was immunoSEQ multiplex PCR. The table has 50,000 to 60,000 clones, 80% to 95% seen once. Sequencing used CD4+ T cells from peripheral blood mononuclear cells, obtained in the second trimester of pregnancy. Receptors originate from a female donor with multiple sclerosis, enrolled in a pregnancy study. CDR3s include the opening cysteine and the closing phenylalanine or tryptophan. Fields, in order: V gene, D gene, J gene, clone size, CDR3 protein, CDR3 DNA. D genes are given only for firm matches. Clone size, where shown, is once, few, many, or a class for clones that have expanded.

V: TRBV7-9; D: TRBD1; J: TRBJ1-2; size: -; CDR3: CASSLTGALGYGYTF; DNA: TGTGCCAGCAGCTTAACAGGGGCCCTGGGCTATGGCTACACCTTC
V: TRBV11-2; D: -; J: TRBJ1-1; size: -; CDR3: CASSPLRGMNTEAFF; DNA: TGTGCCAGCAGCCCACTTCGAGGGATGAACACTGAAGCTTTCTTT
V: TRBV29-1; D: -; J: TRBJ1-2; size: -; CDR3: CSVDAGDYGYTF; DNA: TGCAGCGTTGACGCAGGGGACTATGGCTACACCTTC
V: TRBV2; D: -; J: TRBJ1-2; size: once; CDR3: CASSEVTRTWGYGYTF; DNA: TGTGCCAGCAGTGAAGTGACACGGACTTGGGGCTATGGCTACACCTTC
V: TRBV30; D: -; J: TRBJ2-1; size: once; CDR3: CAWSPLADEQFF; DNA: TGTGCCTGGAGTCCCCTGGCGGATGAGCAGTTCTTC
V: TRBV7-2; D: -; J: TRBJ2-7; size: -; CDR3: CASSSGSPYEQYF; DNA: TGTGCCAGCAGCTCGGGGTCCCCCTACGAGCAGTACTTC
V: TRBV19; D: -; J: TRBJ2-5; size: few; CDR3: CASSIVQRVGETQYF; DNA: TGTGCCAGTAGTATAGTGCAGAGGGTTGGAGAGACCCAGTACTTC
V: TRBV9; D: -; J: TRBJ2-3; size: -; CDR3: CASSVVGGKLGDTQYF; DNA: TGTGCCAGCAGCGTAGTGGGAGGAAAGCTTGGAGATACGCAGTATTTT
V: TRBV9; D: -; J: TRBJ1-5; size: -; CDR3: CASSVAGDSNQPQHF; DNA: TGTGCCAGCAGCGTAGCGGGGGACAGCAATCAGCCCCAGCATTTT
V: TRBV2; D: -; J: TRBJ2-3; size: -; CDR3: CASSLPVGDTQYF; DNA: TGTGCCAGCAGCTTACCTGTCGGGGATACGCAGTATTTT
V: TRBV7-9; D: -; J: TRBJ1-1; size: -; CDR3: CASSPLRQITNTEAFF; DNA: TGTGCCAGCAGCCCCCTACGACAGATTACGAACACTGAAGCTTTCTTT
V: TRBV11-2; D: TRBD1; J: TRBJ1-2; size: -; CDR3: CASSLGAGGNSYGYTF; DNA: TGTGCCAGCAGCTTAGGTGCAGGGGGCAATAGCTATGGCTACACCTTC
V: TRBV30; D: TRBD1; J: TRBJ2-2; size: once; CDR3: CAWTFTGGSVGELFF; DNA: TGTGCCTGGACTTTTACAGGGGGCTCGGTCGGGGAGCTGTTTTTT
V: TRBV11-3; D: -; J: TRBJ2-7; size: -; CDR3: CASSPEGRSYEQYF; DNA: TGTGCCAGCAGCCCCGAGGGCCGATCTTACGAGCAGTACTTC
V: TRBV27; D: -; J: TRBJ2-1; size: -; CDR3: CASSEGGVETSSYNEQFF; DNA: TGTGCCAGCAGTGAAGGAGGGGTTGAGACTAGCTCCTACAATGAGCAGTTCTTC
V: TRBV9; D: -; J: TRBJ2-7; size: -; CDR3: CASSLAGTQGNEQYF; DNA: TGTGCCAGCAGCCTAGCCGGGACACAGGGCAACGAGCAGTACTTC
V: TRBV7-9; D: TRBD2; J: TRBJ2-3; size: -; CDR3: CASSLAQLAGGLDTQYF; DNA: TGTGCCAGCAGCTTAGCGCAGCTAGCGGGGGGGCTTGATACGCAGTATTTT
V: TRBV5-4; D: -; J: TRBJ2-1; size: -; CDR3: CASSLDIYEQFF; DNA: TGTGCCAGCAGCTTGGACATCTATGAGCAGTTCTTC
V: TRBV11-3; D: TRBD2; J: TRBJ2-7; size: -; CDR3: CASSLAGGPREQYF; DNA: TGTGCCAGCAGTCTCGCGGGAGGGCCTCGGGAGCAGTACTTC